These 2 T cell receptor beta chains share one sample of origin, sequenced in a study of blood T cell repertoires in COVID-19. Produced via immunoSEQ multiplex PCR; TCRdb's table is partial and in-frame only. The table shows some 200,000 clones, with about 88% occurring only once. Input material: peripheral blood. Source of these receptors: a man in his 70s with acute or convalescent COVID-19.

The V and J genes are TRBV11-2 and TRBJ2-2; 14 bases agree with TRBD2. Germline V CDR1 and CDR2: SGHAT, FQNNGV. The J segment lost 4 bases and the V segment lost 7 bases, leaving 8 bases of the junction unmatched. This CDR3 region has 17 residues. The CDR3 loop is CASILGLAGGGTGELFF. The CDR3 bases are TGTGCCAGCATTCTTGGACTAGCGGGAGGCGGCACCGGGGAGCTGTTTTTT.

This rearrangement joins TRBV7-2 to TRBJ1-1, with 7 nucleotides matching TRBD1. The CDR3 is made up of 13 amino acids. The junction had 5 bases not matched to a gene; V was cut back by 4 bases and J by 6 bases. Germline CDR1 is SGHTA and CDR2 is FQGNSA. CDR3 DNA: TGTGCCAGCAGCTGGGACAGTCGCTCTGAAGCTTTCTTT. This sequence encodes CASSWDSRSEAFF.